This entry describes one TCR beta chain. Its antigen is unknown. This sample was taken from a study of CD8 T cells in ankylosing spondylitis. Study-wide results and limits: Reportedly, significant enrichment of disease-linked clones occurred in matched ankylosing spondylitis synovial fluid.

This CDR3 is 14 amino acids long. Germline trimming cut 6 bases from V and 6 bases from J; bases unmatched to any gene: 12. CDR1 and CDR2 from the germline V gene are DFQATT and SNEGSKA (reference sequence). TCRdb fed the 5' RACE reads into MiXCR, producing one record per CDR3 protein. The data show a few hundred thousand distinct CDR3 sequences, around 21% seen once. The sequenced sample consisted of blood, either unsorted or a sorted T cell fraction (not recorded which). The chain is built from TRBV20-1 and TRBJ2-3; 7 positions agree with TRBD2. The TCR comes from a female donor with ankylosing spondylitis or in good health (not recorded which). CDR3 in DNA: TGCAGTGCGGAACGACTAGCTCAAGGGGATACGCAGTATTTT. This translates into CSAERLAQGDTQYF.